This TCR beta chain originates from a study of blood T cells in healthy people across ages. Points from the study as a whole: The study regarded diversity estimates from one million T cells as underestimates. Long-lived donors carried more naive CD4+ cells and greater diversity than aged donors.

With regard to this clonotype: What it binds is unknown.

It was with a sample-barcoded 5' primer and a J-beta primer mix that a second PCR of about 6 to 12 cycles was run. TCRdb analysed the 5' RACE reads with MiXCR anew, one entry per CDR3 protein. There are fewer than 2,000,000 distinct CDR3 sequences in the sample; about two fifths occur only once, and about 21% lies in the top ten. Each sample yielded at least 6 micrograms of PBMC total RNA. The germline V gene encodes CDR1 SGDLS and CDR2 YYNGEE. This CDR3 is built from 13 residues. The V end was cut by 7 bases, the J end by 3 bases, with 13 bases between. The genes are TRBV9 and TRBJ1-2; possible D gene TRBD1, 5 bases. This sequence originates from a human donor in good health. Sequenced sample: blood. This chain's CDR3 is CASAGPGDYGYTF. In DNA form, the CDR3 reads TGTGCCAGCGCGGGGCCAGGTGACTATGGCTACACCTTC.